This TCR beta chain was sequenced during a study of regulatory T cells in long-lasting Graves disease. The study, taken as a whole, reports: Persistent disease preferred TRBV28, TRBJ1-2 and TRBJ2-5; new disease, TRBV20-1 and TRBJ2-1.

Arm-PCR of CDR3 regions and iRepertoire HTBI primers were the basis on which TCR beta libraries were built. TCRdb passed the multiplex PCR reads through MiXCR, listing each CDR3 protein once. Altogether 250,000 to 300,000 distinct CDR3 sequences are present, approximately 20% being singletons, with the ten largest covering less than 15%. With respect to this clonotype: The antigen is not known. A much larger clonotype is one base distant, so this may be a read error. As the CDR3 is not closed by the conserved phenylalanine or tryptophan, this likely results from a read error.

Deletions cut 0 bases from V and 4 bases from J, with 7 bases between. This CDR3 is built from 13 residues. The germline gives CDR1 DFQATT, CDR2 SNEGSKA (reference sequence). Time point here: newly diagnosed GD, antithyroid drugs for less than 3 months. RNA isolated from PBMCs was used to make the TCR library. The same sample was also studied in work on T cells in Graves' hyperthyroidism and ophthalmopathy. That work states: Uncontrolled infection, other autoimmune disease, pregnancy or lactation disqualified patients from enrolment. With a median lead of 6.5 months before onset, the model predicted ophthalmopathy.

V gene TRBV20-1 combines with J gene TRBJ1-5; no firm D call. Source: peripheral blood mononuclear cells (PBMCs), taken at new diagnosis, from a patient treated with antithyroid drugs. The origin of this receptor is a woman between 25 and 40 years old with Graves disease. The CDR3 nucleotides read TGCAGTGCTAGAGATACGGCGAATCAGCCCCAGCATTCT. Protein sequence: CSARDTANQPQHS.